A single sample is the source of the 18 T cell receptor beta chains below, sequenced in a study of blood T cells in healthy people across ages. It was with a sample-barcoded 5' primer and a J-beta primer mix that a second PCR of roughly 6 to 11 cycles was run. Via MiXCR, TCRdb re-called the 5' RACE reads, giving one row per CDR3 protein. The data show about 1.6 million distinct CDR3 sequences, about 31% seen once. Sequenced material: blood. These receptors came from a woman aged 25 to 39 in good health.

The chain links TRBV6-1 to TRBJ2-2; D uncertain. Trimming stripped 4 bases from V and 2 bases from J, with 5 bases between. The germline V gene encodes CDR1 MNHNS and CDR2 SASEGT. The CDR3 sequence is 13 residues long. In DNA, the CDR3 is TGTGCCAGCAGTGGAAAAAACACCGGGGAGCTGTTTTTT. It yields the protein CASSGKNTGELFF.

Here the CDR3 reads CASSLRWDVDGYTF. DNA of the CDR3: TGTGCCAGCAGCCTTCGCTGGGACGTAGATGGCTACACCTTC. The V gene is TRBV3-1, the J gene TRBJ1-2, with D possibly being TRBD1 (5 bases). The ends were cut back, 4 bases at V and 6 bases at J, with 15 bases in the middle. The CDR3 is made up of 14 amino acids. Per the germline V gene, CDR1 is LGHDT and CDR2 is YNNKEL (reference sequence). Filled out from reference TRBV3-1 and TRBJ1-2, the complete variable domain reads DTAVSQTPKYLVTQMGNDKSIKCEQNLGHDTMYWYKQDSKKFLKIMFSYNNKELIINETVPNRFSPKSPDKAHLNLHINSLELGDSAVYFCASSLRWDVDGYTFGSGTRLTVV.

This clonotype has just a few counts. The chain couples TRBV4-2 to TRBJ2-7; D gene ambiguous. Between the trimmed V and J ends, which lost 8 bases and 2 bases, there was a span of 13 bases. The CDR3 contains 13 residues. Germline CDR1 LGHNA, CDR2 YNFKEQ. The CDR3 sequence is CASGPTTTYEQYF. DNA for the CDR3: TGTGCCAGCGGCCCAACTACGACCTACGAGCAGTACTTC.

This clonotype showed up just a few times. The genes are TRBV6-2 or TRBV6-3 and TRBJ2-7, with D unclear. CDR1 is MNHEY and CDR2 is SVGEGT in the germline V gene. The CDR3 is 13 residues long. The ends were cut back, 2 bases at V and 3 bases at J, with 8 bases in the middle. CDR3 DNA: TGTGCCAGCAGTTACCTCTCGAACTACGAGCAGTACTTC. This gives the protein CASSYLSNYEQYF.

For the CDR3, the DNA is TGTGCCAGCAGCCCAGGACAGGGTTCATCCAACCCTCCCTCTGGGGCCAACGTCCTGACTTTC. Amino acids: CASSPGQGSSNPPSGANVLTF. The gene calls are TRBV7-9 and TRBJ2-6; TRBD1 agrees at 8 bases. Germline V lookup: CDR1 SEHNR, CDR2 FQNEAQ (reference sequence). The junction had 18 bases not matched to a gene; V was cut back by 5 bases and J by 0 bases. CDR3 length equals 21 residues.

The chain couples TRBV5-5 to TRBJ2-7; no firm D call. Trimming cost V 4 bases and J 0 bases, with 11 bases left between them. There are 14 residues in the CDR3. CDR1 is SGHKS, CDR2 YYEKEE, per germline (reference sequence). DNA of the CDR3: TGTGCCAGCAGCCAACAGAGGCCCTCCTACGAGCAGTACTTC. Translated, it gives CASSQQRPSYEQYF.

This clonotype was counted a few times. This chain uses TRBV7-9 with TRBJ2-7; D is uncertain. Trimming shortened V by 1 base and J by 2 bases, and 9 bases separated the two germline ends. Germline CDR1 and CDR2: SEHNR and FQNEAQ (reference sequence). This CDR3 comprises 14 residues. The CDR3 region is CASSLGGYPYEQYF. The CDR3, as DNA: TGTGCCAGCAGCTTAGGAGGTTACCCCTACGAGCAGTACTTC.

The genes are TRBV10-2 and TRBJ2-1; tentative D call: TRBD2 (5 bases). This CDR3 region has 14 residues. Per germline, CDR1 WSHSY and CDR2 SAAADI. Trimming left V 6 bases short and J 0 bases short, with 9 bases between. The CDR3 is CASSDYPSYNEQFF. The CDR3 nucleotides are TGCGCCAGCAGCGACTATCCCTCCTACAATGAGCAGTTCTTC.

This chain's CDR3 is CASSTATSGFYEQYF. CDR3 DNA sequence: TGTGCCAGCAGCACCGCGACTAGCGGGTTCTACGAGCAGTACTTC. This chain joins TRBV7-9 and TRBJ2-7, with 10 bases that match TRBD2. CDR3 length: 15 amino acids. Germline CDR1 reads SEHNR; CDR2 reads FQNEAQ (reference sequence). V dropped 5 bases and J dropped 3; count of bases not matched to a gene: 7.

V gene TRBV15 combines with J gene TRBJ2-5; D is uncertain. Trimming shortened V by 3 bases and J by 5 bases, and 13 bases separated the two germline ends. Germline CDR1 reads LNHNV; CDR2 reads YYDKDF (reference sequence). This CDR3 region has 14 residues. The CDR3 is CATSSLELGETQYF. The CDR3 DNA sequence: TGTGCCACCAGCAGTTTGGAGCTAGGGGAGACCCAGTACTTC.

This clonotype was found a few times. The genes are TRBV6-1 and TRBJ2-7; perhaps TRBD1 as D (7 bases). Trimming pared 4 bases from V and 1 base from J, leaving 17 bases between. Germline V gene data show CDR1 as MNHNS and CDR2 as SASEGT. The CDR3 contains 16 residues. This chain's CDR3 is CASSVQGGLASYEQYF. The CDR3 DNA is TGTGCCAGCAGTGTCCAGGGGGGACTGGCTTCCTACGAGCAGTACTTC.

This clonotype came up a few times. The rearrangement links TRBV4-1 to TRBJ2-7, with 8 nucleotides matching TRBD2. V was pared by 1 base and J by 2 bases, with 4 bases of the junction left unmatched. Germline V lookup: CDR1 MGHRA, CDR2 YSYEKL. This CDR3 has 15 amino acids. CDR3 amino acids: CASSQVPGGTYEQYF. In nucleotides, the CDR3 is TGCGCCAGCAGCCAAGTCCCGGGGGGGACCTACGAGCAGTACTTC.

Written as DNA, the CDR3 is TGTGCCAGCAGTTCTGGACAGGGAGGGATGAACACTGAAGCTTTCTTT. It is translated as CASSSGQGGMNTEAFF. The chain is built from TRBV12-3 or TRBV12-4 and TRBJ1-1; TRBD1 agrees at 8 bases. The CDR3 is 16 residues long. Trimming took 4 bases from V and 0 from J; bases not matched to a gene: 7.

This clonotype was detected a few times. V and J are TRBV7-6 and TRBJ2-7, with TRBD2 identical over 8 bases. V shed 4 bases, J shed 3 bases, and the junction held 17 bases outside the gene matches. The CDR3 loop spans 18 amino acids. The germline gives CDR1 SGHVS, CDR2 FNYEAQ. The CDR3 spells CASSSGVGGGGFHYEQYF. CDR3 in DNA: TGTGCCAGCAGCTCCGGGGTTGGAGGCGGGGGGTTCCACTACGAGCAGTACTTC.

V usage is TRBV30 and J usage is TRBJ2-3; 8 nucleotides match TRBD2. Losses at the gene ends were 7 bases for V and 2 bases for J; bases not matched to a gene: 8. Germline V gives CDR1 GTSNPN, CDR2 SVGIG (reference sequence). This CDR3 is 14 amino acids long. The CDR3 reads CAYETSGLTDTQYF. DNA of the CDR3: TGTGCCTATGAAACTAGCGGTCTCACAGATACGCAGTATTTT.

The chain has TRBV3-1 and TRBJ2-5; D call uncertain. Germline V CDR1 and CDR2: LGHDT, YNNKEL (reference sequence). The CDR3 sequence is 13 residues long. V shed 2 bases and J shed 10 bases, with 14 bases lying between them. CDR3 DNA sequence: TGTGCCAGCAGCCAAAGTACCCGTCGCGACCAGTACTTC. Its protein product is CASSQSTRRDQYF.

This clonotype was recorded a few times. This chain connects TRBV20-1 to TRBJ2-5; weak D call: TRBD2 (5 bases). Trimming pared 5 bases from V and 5 bases from J, leaving 6 bases between. CDR1 is DFQATT, CDR2 SNEGSKA, per germline (reference sequence). This CDR3 region has 10 residues. CDR3 sequence reads: CSAGLETQYF. In DNA, the CDR3 is TGCAGTGCTGGACTTGAGACCCAGTACTTC.

This clonotype was found many times. The chain has TRBV2 and TRBJ1-2; the D gene is possibly TRBD1 (5 bases). V dropped 8 bases and J dropped 9 bases, with 10 bases sitting between them. Germline V gene lookup returns CDR1 SNHLY and CDR2 FYNNEI. The CDR3 covers 10 residues. In DNA, the CDR3 is TGTGCCAGCGGGGGAGGGAGCTACACCTTC. Translation: CASGGGSYTF.